One sample yielded the 13 T cell receptor beta chains listed below, sequenced in a study of cytomegalovirus exposure and HLA in healthy donors. The table came from immunoSEQ multiplex PCR; TCRdb's copy has only in-frame clones and leaves some out. The sample contains around 180,000 clones, more than 70% of which appear only once. Sequenced input: PBMCs. The receptors shown here come from a woman in her late teens or twenties in good health and CMV-seronegative.

The V gene is TRBV5-6, the J gene TRBJ1-2, with 11 positions matching TRBD1. The CDR3 has 14 residues. Germline CDR1 and CDR2: SGHDT and YYEEEE. V shed 1 base, J shed 6 bases, and the junction held 2 bases outside the gene matches. CDR3 nucleotides: TGTGCCAGCAGCTTGCGGGGACAGGGGGATGGCTACACCTTC. Protein: CASSLRGQGDGYTF.

The chain has TRBV6-4 and TRBJ2-3; 15 nucleotides match TRBD2. The CDR3 runs 16 residues. Trimming cost V 5 bases and J 4 bases; bases outside gene matches: 4. From germline, CDR1 is MRHNA and CDR2 SNTAGT. The DNA of the CDR3 is TGTGCCAGCAGTCTTGGACTAGCGGGGGGGGCAGATACGCAGTATTTT. Its translation: CASSLGLAGGADTQYF.

Remarks on this clone: Additional DNA sequences in this sample encode the identical CDR3. J is TRBJ1-1 and V is TRBV27; D gene ambiguous. Trimming removed 8 bases from V and 0 bases from J, with 7 bases in between. The CDR3 covers 12 residues. The V gene's germline CDR1 is MNHEY and CDR2 SMNVEV (reference sequence). The CDR3 protein is CASSTVNTEAFF. CDR3 in DNA: TGTGCCAGCTCCACGGTGAACACTGAAGCTTTCTTT.

The chain couples TRBV9 to TRBJ2-3; 7 positions match TRBD2. Losses at the gene ends were 0 bases for V and 2 bases for J; bases not matched to a gene: 3. This CDR3 has 15 residues. CDR1 and CDR2 (germline): SGDLS, YYNGEE. The DNA for the CDR3 is TGTGCCAGCAGCGTAGGTAGCGGGTACACAGATACGCAGTATTTT. Its translation: CASSVGSGYTDTQYF.

As concerns this clone: One end of the junction does not line up with germline, which may come from a read error. The chain links TRBV6-5 to TRBJ1-2, with D possibly matching TRBD1 (5 bases). Germline assignment: CDR1 MNHEY and CDR2 SVGAGI. The CDR3 is 12 residues long. The CDR3 spells CASSSTRGTLAF. Written as DNA, the CDR3 is TGTGCCAGCAGTTCTACTCGCGGGACTCTCGCCTTC.

V usage is TRBV6-1 and J usage is TRBJ2-3, with a weak D call TRBD2 (6 bases). Trimming cost V 6 bases and J 4 bases, with 11 bases left between them. From germline, CDR1 is MNHNS and CDR2 SASEGT. The CDR3 runs to 13 residues. CDR3 protein: CASSREWADTQYF. CDR3 nucleotide sequence: TGTGCCAGCAGCCGGGAGTGGGCAGATACGCAGTATTTT.

The chain uses TRBV5-1 and TRBJ2-1; D possibly corresponds to TRBD1 (6 bases). The V end lost 7 bases, the J end lost 0 bases, and 14 bases lay between the germline ends. The CDR3 runs 15 residues. CDR1 is SGHRS, CDR2 YFSETQ, per germline. CDR3 sequence (DNA): TGCGCCAGCTCTTGGTCCAGGGGCTCCTACAATGAGCAGTTCTTC. Its translation: CASSWSRGSYNEQFF.

The chain has TRBV30 and TRBJ1-1, with a possible D match to TRBD1 (5 bases). This CDR3 is built from 13 residues. V dropped 3 bases and J dropped 5 bases, with 13 bases sitting between them. Germline-derived CDR1 and CDR2 are GTSNPN and SVGIG (reference sequence). The CDR3 nucleotides are TGTGCCTGGAGGCCCGGGGGGGGTACTGAAGCTTTCTTT. This encodes CAWRPGGGTEAFF.

V and J are TRBV19 and TRBJ2-5; 9 bases map to TRBD2. The CDR3 loop spans 16 amino acids. V lost 3 bases and J lost 0; bases outside the gene matches: 5. Germline CDR1 LNHDA, CDR2 SQIVND (reference sequence). CDR3 DNA sequence: TGTGCCAGTAGTATGGGCGGGGGGGCCAACCAAGAGACCCAGTACTTC. Its protein product is CASSMGGGANQETQYF.

The V and J genes are TRBV10-2 and TRBJ1-3; no clear D gene. Trimming took 3 bases from V and 5 from J, leaving 17 bases between them. The CDR3 runs 16 residues. In germline, CDR1 is WSHSY, CDR2 SAAADI. The CDR3 sequence is CASSENSGIGRNTIYF. CDR3 DNA: TGCGCCAGCAGTGAAAATTCTGGGATCGGGAGAAACACCATATATTTT.

V gene TRBV6-5 combines with J gene TRBJ1-2; no clear D gene. V lost 2 bases and J lost 4, with 11 bases in between. The CDR3 is 14 amino acids. Germline V gene data show CDR1 as MNHEY and CDR2 as SVGAGI. The CDR3 here is CASSYDAVIYGYTF. The CDR3 coding sequence is TGTGCCAGCAGTTACGATGCGGTTATCTATGGCTACACCTTC.

CDR3 DNA sequence: TGTGCCAGCAGTTACCACCAGGGTAGTAGCGGGGTTGAGCAGTTCTTC. The encoded protein is CASSYHQGSSGVEQFF. The chain recombines TRBV6-5 with TRBJ2-1; TRBD2 agrees at 8 bases. Unmatched junction bases numbered 12, after V lost 2 bases and J lost 9 bases. Germline CDR1 MNHEY, CDR2 SVGAGI. The length of the CDR3 is 16 residues.

The chain recombines TRBV2 with TRBJ2-1; D not certain. The germline gives CDR1 SNHLY, CDR2 FYNNEI. V lost 3 bases, J lost 2 bases, and 5 bases lay in between. The CDR3 length is 13 residues. CDR3 protein: CASSDRTYNEQFF. In nucleotides, the CDR3 is TGTGCCAGCAGTGACAGGACCTACAATGAGCAGTTCTTC.